This section outlines one TCR beta chain sequence together with its context. This entry comes from a study of blood T cell repertoires in COVID-19. CDR3 length equals 15 residues. V lost 1 base and J lost 0; bases outside the gene matches: 2. Germline CDR1 reads MGHRA; CDR2 reads YSYEKL. The repertoire was sequenced with immunoSEQ multiplex PCR; TCRdb's copy has only in-frame clones and lacks some. Of about 250,000 clones in the sample, 70% to 90% were seen once. Sequencing used peripheral blood. This TCR was sampled from a man aged 80 or over with acute or convalescent COVID-19. V is TRBV4-1 and J is TRBJ2-7, with 8 nucleotides matching TRBD1. This CDR3 is CASSQAGTGSYEQYF. For the CDR3, the DNA is TGCGCCAGCAGCCAAGCCGGGACAGGCTCCTACGAGCAGTACTTC.